What follows are 29 T cell receptor beta chains derived from one specimen sequenced in a study of long-term antiretroviral therapy in people with HIV. immunoSEQ v3.0 was run at survey level. Method: immunoSEQ multiplex PCR; TCRdb's copy keeps in-frame clones and lacks some. This table holds about 20,000 clones, approximately 82% found once. The sample in question was unsorted PBMCs, obtained around 2.5 years after starting antiretroviral therapy. The receptors stem from a man aged 35 to 55 with HIV.

The chain combines TRBV18 with TRBJ2-1; 11 nucleotides line up with TRBD2. The germline V gene encodes CDR1 KGHSH and CDR2 LQKENI. V gave up 0 bases and J gave up 6 bases; unmatched junction bases: 1. The CDR3 is 15 residues long. CDR3: CASSPPLAGGNEQFF. As DNA, the CDR3 is TGTGCCAGCTCACCACCCCTAGCGGGGGGCAATGAGCAGTTCTTC.

The chain has TRBV5-1 and TRBJ1-4; D unclear. Per the germline V gene, CDR1 is SGHRS and CDR2 is YFSETQ. The CDR3 is 15 residues long. V was pared by 0 bases and J by 6 bases, with 12 bases between. CDR3 sequence (DNA): TGCGCCAGCAGCTTGGACGGCGGTAAGGATGAAAAACTGTTTTTT. Translation: CASSLDGGKDEKLFF.

The chain couples TRBV28 to TRBJ2-7, with a tentative D call TRBD1 (6 bases). This CDR3 has 14 amino acids. The germline gives CDR1 MDHEN, CDR2 SYDVKM. V was trimmed by 5 bases and J by 3 bases, leaving 14 bases between them. CDR3 sequence: CASSVRGQGYEQYF. DNA of the CDR3: TGTGCCAGCAGTGTCAGGGGTCAAGGCTACGAGCAGTACTTC.

This clone was seen a single time. The chain combines TRBV29-1 with TRBJ1-1, with D perhaps matching TRBD1 (5 bases). Looked up from germline, CDR1 is SQVTM and CDR2 is ANQGSEA. The CDR3 totals 13 residues. Deletions cut 1 base from V and 5 bases from J, with 11 bases between. As DNA, the CDR3 is TGCAGCGTTGAAGGCGGGCGGGGGACTGAAGCTTTCTTT. Its translation: CSVEGGRGTEAFF.

The chain uses TRBV14 and TRBJ1-2; D unresolved. This CDR3 has 12 residues. Germline-derived CDR1 and CDR2 are SGHDN and FVKESK. Trimming pared 4 bases from V and 4 bases from J, leaving 7 bases between. The CDR3 loop is CASSPGIYGYTF. For the CDR3, the DNA is TGTGCCAGCAGCCCGGGGATCTATGGCTACACCTTC.

This sequence joins TRBV5-1 and TRBJ1-1, with 10 bases identical to TRBD1. V was clipped by 2 bases and J by 0 bases; unmatched bases: 4. This CDR3 is 16 amino acids long. Germline V CDR1 and CDR2: SGHRS, YFSETQ. As DNA, the CDR3 is TGCGCCAGCAGCTTCCGACAGGGGGCTTTGAACACTGAAGCTTTCTTT. Residues: CASSFRQGALNTEAFF.

This chain joins TRBV7-7 and TRBJ2-1; 11 bases agree with TRBD2. The CDR3 is made up of 14 amino acids. Germline V gene data show CDR1 as SSHAT and CDR2 as FNYEAQ (reference sequence). J was trimmed by 6 bases and V by 5 bases; bases with no gene match: 3. The CDR3 sequence is CASSIGTSGNEQFF. CDR3 nucleotide sequence: TGTGCCAGCAGCATCGGGACTAGCGGCAATGAGCAGTTCTTC.

The J gene is TRBJ1-1, the V gene TRBV18; TRBD1 might be the D (6 bases). Germline V gene sequence: CDR1 KGHSH, CDR2 LQKENI. The V end lost 4 bases, the J end lost 3 bases, and 21 bases lay between the germline ends. The CDR3 consists of 17 residues. The CDR3 loop reads CASSQLPQGVGDTEAFF. As DNA, the CDR3 is TGTGCCAGCTCACAACTACCACAGGGTGTCGGGGACACTGAAGCTTTCTTT. Full variable domain (rest looked up from reference TRBV18 and TRBJ1-1): NAGVMQNPRHLVRRRGQEARLRCSPMKGHSHVYWYRQLPEEGLKFMVYLQKENIIDESGMPKERFSAEFPKEGPSILRIQQVVRGDSAAYFCASSQLPQGVGDTEAFFGQGTRLTVV.

The chain recombines TRBV13 with TRBJ2-5; no clear D gene. The length of the CDR3 is 13 residues. Germline V gene sequence: CDR1 PRHDT, CDR2 FYEKMQ (reference sequence). V lost 1 base and J 9 bases, leaving 12 bases between the germline ends. DNA for the CDR3: TGTGCCAGCAGCTTAGACTTGCCTCGGGCCCAGTACTTC. This sequence encodes CASSLDLPRAQYF.

The chain joins TRBV10-3 to TRBJ2-7, with TRBD1 matching over 10 bases. Looked up from germline, CDR1 is ENHRY and CDR2 is SYGVKD. The CDR3 loop spans 14 amino acids. Trimming removed 2 bases from V and 6 bases from J; junction bases left unmatched: 4. The DNA for the CDR3 is TGTGCCATCAGTGAGGTGGGGACAGGGGCCGAGCAGTACTTC. The encoded protein is CAISEVGTGAEQYF.

The chain couples TRBV7-3 to TRBJ1-5; D call uncertain. The CDR3 sequence is 16 residues long. CDR1 is SGHTA, CDR2 FQGTGA, per germline. Trimming stripped 5 bases from V and 2 bases from J, with 16 bases between. The CDR3 DNA is TGTGCCAGCAGCCCATCCGGGGAGGTCGGCAATCAGCCCCAGCATTTT. Translation: CASSPSGEVGNQPQHF.

The gene calls are TRBV30 and TRBJ1-2, with TRBD1 as a possible D gene (6 bases). Germline values: CDR1 GTSNPN, CDR2 SVGIG (reference sequence). V lost 0 bases to trimming and J lost 1 base, with 12 bases between them. The CDR3 loop spans 15 amino acids. CDR3 sequence reads: CAWSVPGGYNYGYTF. The CDR3, as DNA: TGTGCCTGGAGTGTACCTGGGGGCTATAACTATGGCTACACCTTC. The entire variable domain, with the rest obtained from reference TRBV30 and TRBJ1-2, is as follows: SQTIHQWPATLVQPVGSPLSLECTVEGTSNPNLYWYRQAAGRGLQLLFYSVGIGQISSEVPQNLSASRPQDRQFILSSKKLLLSDSGFYLCAWSVPGGYNYGYTFGSGTRLTVV.

This chain uses TRBV28 with TRBJ1-4; D ambiguous. Trimming removed 3 bases from V and 0 bases from J, with 5 bases in between. CDR1 is MDHEN, CDR2 SYDVKM, per germline. This CDR3 contains 14 residues. The CDR3 region has the DNA TGTGCCAGCAGTTTTGGTGCAACTAATGAAAAACTGTTTTTT. It encodes CASSFGATNEKLFF.

The rearrangement joins TRBV19 to TRBJ1-6; tentatively, D is TRBD1 (6 bases). This CDR3 region has 16 residues. Looked up from germline, CDR1 is LNHDA and CDR2 is SQIVND (reference sequence). V lost 1 base, J lost 2 bases, and 9 bases lay in between. The DNA of the CDR3 is TGTGCCAGTAGTATAGGGGGACAAGCCTATAATTCACCCCTCCACTTT. Amino acid sequence: CASSIGGQAYNSPLHF.

The genes are TRBV5-8 and TRBJ2-7, with a tentative D call TRBD2 (6 bases). The CDR3 is 14 amino acids. CDR1 SGHTS and CDR2 YDEGEE come from the germline V gene. With 4 bases removed from V and 6 bases from J, the gap between germline ends came to 17 bases. CDR3 DNA: TGTGCCAGCAGCAAAGGGGAGGCCAGGGCCGAGCAGTACTTC. Translated: CASSKGEARAEQYF.

The chain uses TRBV29-1 and TRBJ2-3; D unresolved. With 1 base removed from V and 2 bases from J, the gap between germline ends came to 7 bases. The germline gives CDR1 SQVTM, CDR2 ANQGSEA. This CDR3 spans 13 amino acids. CDR3 amino acids: CSVEVVITDTQYF. DNA of the CDR3: TGCAGCGTTGAAGTAGTGATCACAGATACGCAGTATTTT.

This sequence joins TRBV5-4 and TRBJ2-2; D remains unclear. The CDR3 contains 14 residues. V was clipped by 1 base and J by 3 bases, with 7 bases between them. Germline values: CDR1 SGHNT, CDR2 YYREEE (reference sequence). CDR3 residues: CASSLTVYTGELFF. For the CDR3, the DNA is TGTGCCAGCAGCTTGACCGTCTACACCGGGGAGCTGTTTTTT.

CDR3 bases: TGTGCCAGCTCACCATTACAGTGGACAGCAACTACTGGAAACACCATATATTTT. This gives the protein CASSPLQWTATTGNTIYF. The gene calls are TRBV18 and TRBJ1-3, with D possibly being TRBD1 (6 bases). Germline CDR1 is KGHSH and CDR2 is LQKENI. Deletions cut 2 bases from V and 2 bases from J, with 19 bases between. The CDR3 is 18 amino acids.

The gene calls are TRBV7-2 and TRBJ2-5; D is unresolved. Trimming stripped 4 bases from V and 5 bases from J, with 8 bases between. This CDR3 has 12 residues. Germline V gene sequence: CDR1 SGHTA, CDR2 FQGNSA. This CDR3 is CASSSNDETQYF. The CDR3 region has the DNA TGTGCCAGCAGCTCAAATGATGAGACCCAGTACTTC.

V and J are TRBV23-1 and TRBJ1-2; unclear D gene. TRBV23-1 is flagged as an ORF with uncertain function. V lost 7 bases and J 6 bases, leaving 15 bases between the germline ends. This CDR3 contains 13 residues. The CDR3 reads CASTRSRRNGYTF. The CDR3 coding sequence is TGCGCCAGCACCAGGAGCCGGCGGAATGGCTACACCTTC.

Only one count was recorded for this clone. A read error may account for a junction end that differs from germline. CDR3 coding DNA: TGCGCCAGCAGCACCCGGGGGCGTACCACTGTAGCTTTCTTT. Protein sequence: CASSTRGRTTVAFF. V usage is TRBV5-1 and J usage is TRBJ1-1; the D gene is possibly TRBD1 (6 bases). CDR3 length: 14 amino acids. The germline gives CDR1 SGHRS, CDR2 YFSETQ.

V and J are TRBV6-1 and TRBJ2-7, with TRBD1 identical over 7 bases. Germline V CDR1 and CDR2: MNHNS, SASEGT. The CDR3 spans 15 residues. Losses at the gene ends were 7 bases for V and 0 bases for J; bases not matched to a gene: 9. CDR3 bases: TGTGCCAGCACTGGGTGGGGACAGAACTCCTACGAGCAGTACTTC. This codes for CASTGWGQNSYEQYF.

This clone was recorded once. The CDR3 loop reads CSVELQPNTEAFF. As DNA, the CDR3 is TGCAGCGTTGAGCTGCAGCCCAACACTGAAGCTTTCTTT. The V call is TRBV29-1, the J call TRBJ1-1; no reliable D call. Germline values: CDR1 SQVTM, CDR2 ANQGSEA. The length of the CDR3 is 13 residues. Trimming stripped 3 bases from V and 2 bases from J, with 10 bases between.

The CDR3 DNA follows: TGCGCCAGCAGCGTGGAGAATGAAAAACTGTTTTTT. Its translation is CASSVENEKLFF. The rearrangement uses TRBV5-1 and TRBJ1-4; D unresolved. The CDR3 has 12 residues. Germline lookup yields CDR1 SGHRS and CDR2 YFSETQ. V was cut by 4 bases and J by 5 bases, with 6 bases left in between.

The chain couples TRBV5-1 to TRBJ2-1; the D call may be TRBD1 or TRBD2 (5 bases each). Trimming cost V 1 base and J 7 bases, with 6 bases left between them. The V gene's germline CDR1 is SGHRS and CDR2 YFSETQ. CDR3 length: 12 amino acids. The CDR3 DNA reads TGCGCCAGCAGCTTGTGGGGGAATGAGCAGTTCTTC. Translating it yields CASSLWGNEQFF. Drawing the rest from reference TRBV5-1 and TRBJ2-1, the complete variable domain is KAGVTQTPRYLIKTRGQQVTLSCSPISGHRSVSWYQQTPGQGLQFLFEYFSETQRNKGNFPGRFSGRQFSNSRSEMNVSTLELGDSALYLCASSLWGNEQFFGPGTRLTVL.

This clone was recorded a few times. J is TRBJ1-2 and V is TRBV10-3; 10 bases map to TRBD1. The CDR3 runs to 16 residues. From germline, CDR1 is ENHRY and CDR2 SYGVKD. J was trimmed by 6 bases and V by 3 bases; bases with no gene match: 10. CDR3 loop: CAISDQGLGTGDGYTF. The CDR3 DNA reads TGTGCCATCAGTGATCAGGGTTTGGGGACAGGGGATGGCTACACCTTC.

CDR3 sequence reads: CASSSLGGSGNTIYF. Here the CDR3 DNA reads TGTGCCAGCAGCTCTCTGGGGGGGTCTGGAAACACCATATATTTT. This chain joins TRBV7-9 and TRBJ1-3; weak D call: TRBD1 (5 bases). The CDR3 is 15 residues long. V dropped 4 bases and J dropped 1 base, with 11 bases sitting between them. Germline V gene sequence: CDR1 SEHNR, CDR2 FQNEAQ (reference sequence).

The rearrangement joins TRBV15 to TRBJ1-5, with TRBD1 identical over 7 bases. The CDR3 is 13 residues long. The trim removed 7 bases at V and 3 bases at J, leaving 3 bases unmatched. Germline V gene sequence: CDR1 LNHNV, CDR2 YYDKDF (reference sequence). Written as DNA, the CDR3 is TGTGCCACCATGGGACAGATCAATCAGCCCCAGCATTTT. Translation: CATMGQINQPQHF.

This chain links TRBV6-1 with TRBJ2-6; D ambiguous. The CDR3 runs 15 residues. V was cut by 6 bases and J by 2 bases, with 11 bases left in between. Germline CDR1 is MNHNS and CDR2 is SASEGT. The CDR3 nucleotides are TGTGCCAGCAGCCCTGACCCACCTGGGGCCAACGTCCTGACTTTC. Its protein is CASSPDPPGANVLTF.